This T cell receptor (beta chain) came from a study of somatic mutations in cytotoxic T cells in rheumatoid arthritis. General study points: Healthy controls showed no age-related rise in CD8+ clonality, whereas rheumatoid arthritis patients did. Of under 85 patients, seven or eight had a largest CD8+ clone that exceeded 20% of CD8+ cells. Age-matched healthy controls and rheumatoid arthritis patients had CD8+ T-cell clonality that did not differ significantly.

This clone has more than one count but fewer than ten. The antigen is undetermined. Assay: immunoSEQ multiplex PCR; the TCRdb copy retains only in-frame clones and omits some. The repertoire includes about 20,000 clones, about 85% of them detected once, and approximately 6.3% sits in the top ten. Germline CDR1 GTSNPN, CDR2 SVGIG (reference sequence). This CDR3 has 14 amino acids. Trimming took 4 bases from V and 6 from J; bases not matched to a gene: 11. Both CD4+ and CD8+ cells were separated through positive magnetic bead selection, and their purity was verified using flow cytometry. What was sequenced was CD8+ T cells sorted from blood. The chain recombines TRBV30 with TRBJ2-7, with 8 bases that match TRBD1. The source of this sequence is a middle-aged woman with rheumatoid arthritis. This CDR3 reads CAWTRVQGGGEQYF. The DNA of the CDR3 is TGTGCCTGGACACGGGTACAGGGGGGCGGCGAGCAGTACTTC.